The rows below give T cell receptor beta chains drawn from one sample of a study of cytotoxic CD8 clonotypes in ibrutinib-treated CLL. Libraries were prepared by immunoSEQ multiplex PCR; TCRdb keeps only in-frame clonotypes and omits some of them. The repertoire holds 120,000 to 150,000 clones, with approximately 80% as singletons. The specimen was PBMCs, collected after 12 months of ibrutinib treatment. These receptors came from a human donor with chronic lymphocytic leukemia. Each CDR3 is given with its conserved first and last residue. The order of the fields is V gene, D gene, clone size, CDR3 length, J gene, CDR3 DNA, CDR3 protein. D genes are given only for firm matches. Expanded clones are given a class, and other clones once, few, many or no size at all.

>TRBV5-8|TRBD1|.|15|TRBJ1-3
TGTGCCAGCAGCTCCCGGGACAGGGTGACGTCTACCATATATTTT
CASSSRDRVTSTIYF
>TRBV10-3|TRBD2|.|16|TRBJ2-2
TGTGCCATCAGTGAGTTCCTAGCGGCTAACACCGGGGAGCTGTTTTTT
CAISEFLAANTGELFF
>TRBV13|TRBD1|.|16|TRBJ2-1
TGTGCCAGCAGCTTAAACTTCGGACAGGGGAACAATGAGCAGTTCTTC
CASSLNFGQGNNEQFF
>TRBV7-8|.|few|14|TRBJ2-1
TGTGCCAGCAGCTTAGAGACCTTGGGGAATGAGCAGTTCTTC
CASSLETLGNEQFF
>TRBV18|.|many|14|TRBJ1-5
TGTGCCAGCTCAGAGCAGGTAGATGATCAGCCCCAGCATTTT
CASSEQVDDQPQHF
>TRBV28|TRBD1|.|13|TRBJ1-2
TGTGCCAGCCGGGGACAGGGAAACTATGGCTACACCTTC
CASRGQGNYGYTF
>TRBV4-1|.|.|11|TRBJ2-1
TGCGCCAGCAGCCAAGGATATGAGCAGTTCTTC
CASSQGYEQFF
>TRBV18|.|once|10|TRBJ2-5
TGTGCCAGCTCTAGGGAGACCCAGTACTTC
CASSRETQYF
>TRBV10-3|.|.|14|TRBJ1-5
TGTGCCAGCAGTTATACAGGGTCCGATCAGCCCCAGCATTTT
CASSYTGSDQPQHF
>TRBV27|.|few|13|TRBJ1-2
TGTGCCAGCAGTTTATTGGCAGACTATGGCTACACCTTC
CASSLLADYGYTF
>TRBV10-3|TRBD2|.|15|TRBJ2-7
TGTGCCATCAGTGACCCGGGACTAGCGGGGTACGAGCAGTACTTC
CAISDPGLAGYEQYF
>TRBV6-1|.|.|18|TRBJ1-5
TGTGCCAGCAGTGAAGTCATGGGGGGCGGGCCCCTCAATCAGCCCCAGCATTTT
CASSEVMGGGPLNQPQHF
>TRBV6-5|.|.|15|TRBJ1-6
TGTGCCAGCAGTTACTCCCGGAACAAAAATTCACCCCTCCACTTT
CASSYSRNKNSPLHF
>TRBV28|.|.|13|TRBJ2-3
TGTGCCAGCATTCGGGGGGCTGGAGATACGCAGTATTTT
CASIRGAGDTQYF
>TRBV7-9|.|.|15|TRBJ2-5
TGTGCCAGCAGCTTATCGCGCAGGGGCACAGAGACCCAGTACTTC
CASSLSRRGTETQYF
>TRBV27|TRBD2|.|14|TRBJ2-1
TGTGCCAGCAGTTTGAGCGGGATTGGTAATGAGCAGTTCTTC
CASSLSGIGNEQFF
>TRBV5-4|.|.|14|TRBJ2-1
TGTGCCAGCAGCCTCCGGGACTGGGGGAATGAGCAGTTCTTC
CASSLRDWGNEQFF
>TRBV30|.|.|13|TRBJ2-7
TGTGCCTGGAGTGTGAGATACTCCTACGAGCAGTACTTC
CAWSVRYSYEQYF
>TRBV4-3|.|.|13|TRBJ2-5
TGCGCCAGCAGCCAAGATTGGCAAGAGACCCAGTACTTC
CASSQDWQETQYF
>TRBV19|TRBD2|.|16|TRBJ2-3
TGTGCCAGTAGCCCCCGAGTAGCGGGGGGGCAAGATACGCAGTATTTT
CASSPRVAGGQDTQYF
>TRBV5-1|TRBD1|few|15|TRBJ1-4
TGCGCCAGCAGCGATGTATCAGGGGGGTATGAAAAACTGTTTTTT
CASSDVSGGYEKLFF
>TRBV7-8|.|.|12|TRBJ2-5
TGTGCCAGCAGCCCCAGGTCGGGGACCCAGTACTTC
CASSPRSGTQYF
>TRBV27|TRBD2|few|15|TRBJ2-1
TGTGCCAGCAGTTTATCTAGCGGGACTTACAATGAGCAGTTCTTC
CASSLSSGTYNEQFF
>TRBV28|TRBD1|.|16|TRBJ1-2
TGTGCCAGCAGTCCTCCGGGACAGGGTGCTAACTATGGCTACACCTTC
CASSPPGQGANYGYTF
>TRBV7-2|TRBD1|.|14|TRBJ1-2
TGTGCCAGCAGCGCACGGGACAGGGTACATGGCTACACCTTC
CASSARDRVHGYTF
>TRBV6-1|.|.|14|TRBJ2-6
TGTGCCAGCAGGGGGAATCCTGGGGCCAACGTCCTGACTTTC
CASRGNPGANVLTF
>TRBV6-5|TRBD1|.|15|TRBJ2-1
TGTGCCAGCAGTTCCCGGACAGGGAGGCTCGATGAGCAGTTCTTC
CASSSRTGRLDEQFF
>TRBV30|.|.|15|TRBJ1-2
TGTGCCTCCCCTCACGGGAACAGCCATGGGTATGGCTACACCTTC
CASPHGNSHGYGYTF
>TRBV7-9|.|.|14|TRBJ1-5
TGTGCCAGCAGCTTAGTAGGGGACTATCAGCCCCAGCATTTT
CASSLVGDYQPQHF
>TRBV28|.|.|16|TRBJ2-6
TGTGCCAGCAGTCCCCAGACAGCCTCTGGGGCCAACGTCCTGACTTTC
CASSPQTASGANVLTF
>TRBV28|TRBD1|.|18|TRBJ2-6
TGTGCCAGCAGTTACCGGGGACAGATTTACTCTGGGGCCAACGTCCTGACTTTC
CASSYRGQIYSGANVLTF
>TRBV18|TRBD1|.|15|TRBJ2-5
TGTGCCAGCTCACCGGGACAGGGGGCAGGAGAGACCCAGTACTTC
CASSPGQGAGETQYF
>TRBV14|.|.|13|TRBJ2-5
TGTGCCAGCAGCCCCCAAGTGGGGGAGACCCAGTACTTC
CASSPQVGETQYF
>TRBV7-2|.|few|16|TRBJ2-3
TGTGCCAGCAGCCTCGCGGGAACCGGCCGCACAGATACGCAGTATTTT
CASSLAGTGRTDTQYF
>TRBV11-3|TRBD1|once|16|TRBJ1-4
TGTGCCAGCAGCCCAGATTTAGGGACAGCCGCCGAAAAACTGTTTTTT
CASSPDLGTAAEKLFF
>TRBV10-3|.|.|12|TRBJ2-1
TGTGCCATCAGTGAGTCAGCGGTTGAGCAGTTCTTC
CAISESAVEQFF
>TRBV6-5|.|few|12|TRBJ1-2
TGTGCCAGCAGTTATAGAGCCTATGGCTACACCTTC
CASSYRAYGYTF
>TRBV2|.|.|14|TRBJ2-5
TGTGCCAGCAGTGATTGGACTATCCAAGAGACCCAGTACTTC
CASSDWTIQETQYF
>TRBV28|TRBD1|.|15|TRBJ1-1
TGTGCCAGCAGGGTCTCCGGGACAGGGAACACTGAAGCTTTCTTT
CASRVSGTGNTEAFF
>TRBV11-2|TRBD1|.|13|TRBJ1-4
TGTGCCAGCAGGGGACAGGTTGGGGAAAAACTGTTTTTT
CASRGQVGEKLFF
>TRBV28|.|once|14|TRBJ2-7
TGTGCCAGCAGGAAGACAGTTCCTTCCTACGAGCAGTACTTC
CASRKTVPSYEQYF
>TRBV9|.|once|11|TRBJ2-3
TGTGCCAGTCGGGGAGTGGATACGCAGTATTTT
CASRGVDTQYF
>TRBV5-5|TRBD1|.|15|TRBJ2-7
TGTGCCAGCAGCCTAGGGACAGGGTTTGAGGACGAGCAGTACTTC
CASSLGTGFEDEQYF
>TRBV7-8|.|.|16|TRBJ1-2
TGTGCCAGCAGCTTGCATGGGGCTTTGGCGAACTATGGCTACACCTTC
CASSLHGALANYGYTF
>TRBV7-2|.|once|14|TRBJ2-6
TGTGCCAGTAGACGCAGCTCTGGGGCCAACGTCCTGACTTTC
CASRRSSGANVLTF
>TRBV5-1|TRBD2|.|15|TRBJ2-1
TGCGCCAGCAGCTCCGGACTAGCGGCTTACAATGAGCAGTTCTTC
CASSSGLAAYNEQFF
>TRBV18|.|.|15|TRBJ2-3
TGTGCCAGCTCACCTCAGACAGCCAGCACAGATACGCAGTATTTT
CASSPQTASTDTQYF
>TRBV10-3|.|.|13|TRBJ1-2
TGTGCCATCAGTGGCCCGACAGGCTATGGCTACACCTTC
CAISGPTGYGYTF
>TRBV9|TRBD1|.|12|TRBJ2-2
TGTGCCAGCCGGACAGGCACCGGGGAGCTGTTTTTT
CASRTGTGELFF
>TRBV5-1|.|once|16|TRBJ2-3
TGCGCCAGCAGCCCAGAGGGGGGCCGAGTTTCAGATACGCAGTATTTT
CASSPEGGRVSDTQYF
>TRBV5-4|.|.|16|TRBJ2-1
TGTGCCAGCGGAACGGCAGCCATACTGACCTACAATGAGCAGTTCTTC
CASGTAAILTYNEQFF
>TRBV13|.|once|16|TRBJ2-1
TGTGCCAGCAGCTTAGTTGACGGGGGGCTTCCTAATGAGCAGTTCTTC
CASSLVDGGLPNEQFF
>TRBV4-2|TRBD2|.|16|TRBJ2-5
TGTGCCAGCAGCCAAGATACTAGCGGGGGGGCGGAGACCCAGTACTTC
CASSQDTSGGAETQYF
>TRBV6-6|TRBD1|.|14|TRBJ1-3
TGTGCCAGCAGTCCGGGACAGGGGGGAAACACCATATATTTT
CASSPGQGGNTIYF
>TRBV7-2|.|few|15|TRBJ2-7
TGTGCCAGCAGCTTATATTCCGCTACCCCCTACGAGCAGTACTTC
CASSLYSATPYEQYF